The sequence of this TCR beta chain was determined in a study of T cell responses to AZD1222 COVID-19 vaccine (dated by TCRdb to 2020 to 2022). In the study overall: AZD1222 recipients with second doses at about 4 weeks or about 12 weeks were pooled, because spike-specific TCR depth and breadth did not differ between schedules. TCR sequencing was performed for more than 230 trial participants, of whom some 200 were given two doses of AZD1222 and around 26 were given two doses of MenACWY control vaccine. Enrollment into the trials was organized by age into subgroups of 18-55, 56-69 and 70-plus years, and those subgroups contained around 150, 28 and 57 TCR-sequenced participants, respectively. General conclusions and limits of the study: A significant rise in spike-specific TCR breadth and depth was observed after two AZD1222 doses relative to day 0 and relative to MenACWY recipients. The 56-69-year group was small, and its depth increase did not reach significance, likely because of low power. Because no day 14 peak-response samples were available, the repertoires could be characterized only after the peak T cell response. The vaccine-associated CD4 TCRs covered the entire spike protein, and the dominant responses fell in regions 160-218 and 743-854. Participants were mostly white British and included more females than males, and it was suggested by the authors that clonal diversity may have been underestimated. Reportedly, close to half of the unique spike-specific TCRs recognized epitopes lying outside the regions that are mutated in the B.1.351 and B.1.1.7 variants. Conclusions about previously exposed vaccinees are limited, since just six AZD1222 recipients were seropositive for SARS-CoV-2 at baseline.

The CDR3 regions of human TCRbeta chains were analyzed by immunosequencing. Processing in the source paper ran as follows. TCRs in the repertoires were compared against a reference library of SARS-CoV-2-specific TCRs that had been generated with the MIRA antigen-specificity platform. Breadth meant the fraction of unique TCRs that were SARS-CoV-2-associated, whereas depth meant the fraction of total T cells that were SARS-CoV-2-associated. Using the MIRA data, each spike-specific TCR was mapped to the spike region that the TCR reacts to and placed in a CD4 or CD8 class. Log10-transformed breadth and depth values were compared by one-way ANOVA with Sidak's multiple comparisons tests. This is the immuneACCESS table as TCRdb keeps it, with only in-frame sequences that have V and J called. A part of the clones is gone; compared with another copy, unresolved V genes explain less than half, and the rest is unexplained. The V and J calls and clone size come from that table; D and trimming were worked out from the DNA. This sample is represented by approximately 100,000 clones; 80% to 95% of them were singletons. Together, the top ten hold about 1.2% of the sample.

V and J lose 7 bases and 9 bases, and a span of 12 bases separates them. CDR1 and CDR2 are read off the germline V gene (reference sequence) as SEHNR and FQNEAQ. Spanning cysteine to phenylalanine, the CDR3 consists of 11 amino acids. This entry keeps only the CDR3 DNA: 33 bases, framed from base 1. The meaning of the sample's time point label: baseline before first vaccination. Samples from vaccinated people were obtained from the UK trials COV001 and COV002, which included a single-blind randomized controlled phase 2/3 trial of AZD1222 (ChAdOx1 nCoV-19) in healthy adults. For TCRbeta chain sequencing, PBMC samples were collected from trial participants at day 0 and at day 28 after the second dose. As to this clone: No antigen is known for it. Per-base quality was not reported, and no clone a single base away is much larger than it.

The V gene is TRBV7-9 and the J gene is TRBJ1-2; a tentative D call is TRBD1 (5 bases match). This TCR came from an adult in good health. The sequenced sample was peripheral blood, obtained on day 0 of AZD1222 vaccination. The nucleotides read TGTGCCAGCAACCGACAGACCCGCTACACCTTC. It encodes CASNRQTRYTF.